This T cell receptor (beta chain) was sequenced in a study of shared clonotypes between healthy human individuals. Study overall: Each donor had three CD4 naive, three CD4 memory, two CD8 naive and one CD8 memory plate.

Each cell subset's genomic DNA was divided evenly among several immunoSEQ plates. Assay: immunoSEQ multiplex PCR; the TCRdb copy retains only in-frame clones and omits some. The data show about 1.1 million clones, 70% to 80% seen once. Study-wide points: Incomplete sequencing of sorted subsets was indicated by rarefaction despite large depth.

With respect to this clone: What it recognizes is unknown.

The specimen was memory CD4+ T cells from PBMCs. Subset noted: CD45RA-negative fraction. The TCR comes from a man between 18 and 35 years old in good health. Some clones in this sample may be carry-over from other donors' samples.

CDR3 DNA sequence: TGCAGTGCTAGTGTTTTCAACGAGCAGTACTTC. Its protein is CSASVFNEQYF. V and J are TRBV20-1 and TRBJ2-7; D gene ambiguous. V lost 3 bases, J lost 5 bases, and 8 bases lay in between. CDR1 and CDR2 from the germline V gene are DFQATT and SNEGSKA (reference sequence). The CDR3 totals 11 residues.